The 17 T cell receptor beta chains reported below all come from one sample, sequenced in a study of cytomegalovirus exposure and HLA in healthy donors. The study ran its PCR with 60 Vbeta and 13 Jbeta primers. TCRdb's table, derived via immunoSEQ multiplex PCR, lists solely in-frame clones and lacks some. The sample has about 200,000 clones, 87% seen once. The sample consisted of PBMCs. These receptors all come from a man aged 30 to 39 in good health and CMV-seronegative.

This clone was picked up one time. The chain carries TRBV6-5 and TRBJ2-5; D is unresolved. V was trimmed by 6 bases and J by 7 bases, leaving 9 bases between them. The germline gives CDR1 MNHEY, CDR2 SVGAGI. This CDR3 is 11 amino acids long. CDR3 nucleotides: TGTGCCAGCAGCCCTGGGCGGACCCAGTACTTC. Protein sequence: CASSPGRTQYF.

This clone was seen only once. V and J are TRBV5-4 and TRBJ1-2; weak D call: TRBD1 (5 bases). V dropped 3 bases and J dropped 4 bases, with 16 bases sitting between them. The germline V gene has CDR1 SGHNT and CDR2 YYREEE (reference sequence). The CDR3 is 15 amino acids. The CDR3 DNA is TGTGCCAGCAGCTCTGGGACTTCTTATCTCTATGGCTACACCTTC. Protein product: CASSSGTSYLYGYTF.

The V call is TRBV5-1, the J call TRBJ2-5, with D perhaps matching TRBD1 (6 bases). Germline V gene sequence: CDR1 SGHRS, CDR2 YFSETQ. There are 16 residues in the CDR3. The ends were cut back, 1 base at V and 5 bases at J, with 18 bases in the middle. The chain's CDR3 is CASSLKGTLRMETQYF. In DNA form, the CDR3 reads TGCGCCAGCAGCTTGAAGGGGACATTGAGGATGGAGACCCAGTACTTC.

The chain recombines TRBV10-1 with TRBJ1-5; 12 bases map to TRBD1. This CDR3 region has 17 residues. The junction had 13 bases not matched to a gene; V was cut back by 8 bases and J by 5 bases. Per germline, CDR1 WNHNN and CDR2 SYGVQD (reference sequence). The CDR3 here is CASESGTGGKRDQPQHF. As DNA, the CDR3 is TGCGCCAGCGAATCCGGGACAGGGGGCAAGAGGGATCAGCCCCAGCATTTT.

This chain joins TRBV18 and TRBJ2-1; D possibly corresponds to TRBD2 (6 bases). Germline V gives CDR1 KGHSH, CDR2 LQKENI. The CDR3 consists of 17 residues. Between the trimmed V and J ends, which lost 5 bases and 5 bases, there was a span of 22 bases. CDR3 amino acids: CASSYLERGAGNNEQFF. The CDR3, as DNA: TGTGCCAGCTCATATCTAGAACGAGGGGCGGGAAACAATGAGCAGTTCTTC. Complete variable domain (other parts from reference TRBV18 and TRBJ2-1): NAGVMQNPRHLVRRRGQEARLRCSPMKGHSHVYWYRQLPEEGLKFMVYLQKENIIDESGMPKERFSAEFPKEGPSILRIQQVVRGDSAAYFCASSYLERGAGNNEQFFGPGTRLTVL.

CDR3 DNA sequence: TGCGCCAGCAGCGGGGTGCCATTACCGGGACAGACTTTTTACTCTGGGGCCAACGTCCTGACTTTC. Translation: CASSGVPLPGQTFYSGANVLTF. The chain couples TRBV4-1 to TRBJ2-6, with 7 bases lining up with TRBD1. Germline-derived CDR1 and CDR2 are MGHRA and YSYEKL. The CDR3 is 22 amino acids. J gave up 0 bases and V 5 bases, and 22 bases lay outside the gene matches.

The chain links TRBV6-1 to TRBJ2-4, with TRBD1 matching over 7 bases. V was clipped by 5 bases and J by 6 bases; unmatched bases: 4. This CDR3 is 13 amino acids long. The germline CDR1 and CDR2 sequences are MNHNS and SASEGT. The CDR3 loop is CASSTHRGNIQYF. The DNA for the CDR3 is TGTGCCAGCAGTACCCACAGGGGAAACATTCAGTACTTC.

The V gene is TRBV7-8, the J gene TRBJ2-1, with 8 bases lining up with TRBD2. Germline CDR1 reads SGHVS; CDR2 reads FQNEAQ. V shed 8 bases, J shed 7 bases, and the junction held 19 bases outside the gene matches. CDR3 size: 17 residues. The DNA for the CDR3 is TGTGCCAGCTCCTCCCCGAGGGTAGCGGGATTTTCTAATGAGCAGTTCTTC. Amino acid sequence: CASSSPRVAGFSNEQFF.

The chain couples TRBV5-1 to TRBJ2-7, with 8 positions matching TRBD1. Per the germline V gene, CDR1 is SGHRS and CDR2 is YFSETQ. V dropped 4 bases and J dropped 0; count of bases not matched to a gene: 9. CDR3 length equals 16 residues. Here the CDR3 reads CASSPLGQESSYEQYF. The CDR3 nucleotides are TGCGCCAGCAGCCCCCTGGGACAGGAGAGCTCCTACGAGCAGTACTTC.

The V and J genes are TRBV28 and TRBJ2-7; TRBD2 agrees at 8 bases. Trimming removed 7 bases from V and 2 bases from J; junction bases left unmatched: 7. The CDR3 extends over 14 amino acids. Germline V lookup: CDR1 MDHEN, CDR2 SYDVKM. The CDR3 DNA reads as TGTGCCAGCAAACTTACGGGGGGGACCTACGAGCAGTACTTC. It specifies CASKLTGGTYEQYF.

The J gene is TRBJ2-7, the V gene TRBV6-5; D remains ambiguous. Trimming removed 6 bases at V and 0 bases at J, with 9 bases between. This CDR3 contains 13 residues. Per germline, CDR1 MNHEY and CDR2 SVGAGI. Written as DNA, the CDR3 is TGTGCCAGCAGACGAGGCCCCTCCTACGAGCAGTACTTC. It translates to CASRRGPSYEQYF.

The CDR3 DNA is TGTGCCAGCAGTTACCCCGGACAGGGGCTGTGGGAGACCCAGTACTTC. Amino acids: CASSYPGQGLWETQYF. V is TRBV6-5 and J is TRBJ2-5; 9 bases are shared with TRBD1. The CDR3 totals 16 residues. Germline loops: CDR1 MNHEY, CDR2 SVGAGI. With 2 bases clipped from V and 5 bases from J, the junction kept 9 bases outside the gene matches.

The chain joins TRBV5-1 to TRBJ2-7, with 9 bases fitting TRBD1. Unmatched junction bases numbered 7, after V lost 3 bases and J lost 6 bases. CDR3 length: 14 amino acids. CDR1 is SGHRS, CDR2 YFSETQ, per germline. The CDR3 reads CASSYPGTGFEQYF. Here the CDR3 DNA reads TGCGCCAGCAGCTACCCCGGGACAGGGTTCGAGCAGTACTTC.

The chain is built from TRBV13 and TRBJ2-1; 8 bases fit TRBD2. The trim removed 10 bases at V and 4 bases at J, leaving 6 bases unmatched. CDR1 is PRHDT, CDR2 FYEKMQ, per germline (reference sequence). CDR3 length: 13 amino acids. This CDR3 reads CATELAEYNEQFF. In nucleotides, the CDR3 is TGTGCCACCGAACTAGCGGAATACAATGAGCAGTTCTTC.

The chain joins TRBV29-1 to TRBJ1-4, with D possibly matching TRBD1 (6 bases). CDR1 and CDR2 from the germline V gene are SQVTM and ANQGSEA. The CDR3 spans 13 residues. Trimming took 4 bases from V and 3 from J, leaving 9 bases between them. This CDR3 is CSVGTAPNEKLFF. Written as DNA, the CDR3 is TGCAGCGTTGGGACAGCACCTAATGAAAAACTGTTTTTT.

This clone showed up just a few times. This chain links TRBV6-5 with TRBJ1-1; 7 bases fit TRBD1. Germline CDR1 reads MNHEY; CDR2 reads SVGAGI. V dropped 2 bases and J dropped 0; count of bases not matched to a gene: 0. CDR3 length: 14 amino acids. CDR3 amino acids: CASSYGTVNTEAFF. The CDR3 DNA reads as TGTGCCAGCAGTTACGGGACAGTGAACACTGAAGCTTTCTTT.

This chain joins TRBV6-5 and TRBJ1-1; D gene unclear. The CDR3 is 14 residues long. V lost 2 bases to trimming and J lost 3 bases, with 10 bases between them. CDR1 MNHEY and CDR2 SVGAGI come from the germline V gene. This CDR3 reads CASSYDFLYTEAFF. The CDR3 coding sequence is TGTGCCAGCAGTTACGACTTTCTTTACACTGAAGCTTTCTTT.